This TCR beta chain was found in a study of blood T cells in healthy people across ages. Using a J-beta primer mix together with a sample-barcoded 5' primer, a second PCR was run for about 6 to 12 cycles. TCRdb re-called the 5' RACE reads with MiXCR, one entry per CDR3 protein. The sample gives about 1,000,000 distinct CDR3 sequences, 40% to 55% of which show up once; 15% to 20% is in the top ten. The CDR3 runs to 13 residues. Trimming took 4 bases from V and 10 from J, leaving 11 bases between them. Each sample used at least 6 million PBMCs. The sequenced sample consisted of blood. The sequence derives from a woman aged 55-70 years in good health. The chain employs TRBV12-3 or TRBV12-4 and TRBJ1-6, with D possibly matching TRBD1 (5 bases). The CDR3 reads CASSYQGLSPLHF. The CDR3 DNA sequence: TGTGCCAGCAGTTACCAGGGATTGTCACCCCTCCACTTT.